This T cell receptor beta chain originates from a study of blood T cells in healthy people across ages. General study findings and limits: Aged donors had fewer naive CD4+ cells and lower diversity than long-lived donors. Naive and antigen-experienced cells were not separated, limiting conclusive comparison. Naive T cell percentage showed a strong correlation with the diversity of TCR beta.

The authors ran a second PCR of roughly 6 to 12 cycles using a sample-barcoded 5' primer and a J-beta primer mix. A single record per CDR3 protein comes from TCRdb applying MiXCR to the 5' RACE reads. The repertoire holds about 1.6 million distinct CDR3 sequences, with almost 35% as singletons. Concerning this clonotype: Its antigen is currently unknown.

The sample was blood. The TCR sequence derives from a woman under 40 in good health.

In nucleotides, the CDR3 is TGCGCCAGCAGCCAGCCCACAGGGGTGGTGAACACCGGGGAGCTGTTTTTT. Translation: CASSQPTGVVNTGELFF. The chain joins TRBV4-1 to TRBJ2-2; 7 bases align to TRBD1. V was pared by 3 bases and J by 1 base, with 8 bases of the junction left unmatched. The CDR3 runs to 17 residues. CDR1 is MGHRA, CDR2 YSYEKL, per germline.